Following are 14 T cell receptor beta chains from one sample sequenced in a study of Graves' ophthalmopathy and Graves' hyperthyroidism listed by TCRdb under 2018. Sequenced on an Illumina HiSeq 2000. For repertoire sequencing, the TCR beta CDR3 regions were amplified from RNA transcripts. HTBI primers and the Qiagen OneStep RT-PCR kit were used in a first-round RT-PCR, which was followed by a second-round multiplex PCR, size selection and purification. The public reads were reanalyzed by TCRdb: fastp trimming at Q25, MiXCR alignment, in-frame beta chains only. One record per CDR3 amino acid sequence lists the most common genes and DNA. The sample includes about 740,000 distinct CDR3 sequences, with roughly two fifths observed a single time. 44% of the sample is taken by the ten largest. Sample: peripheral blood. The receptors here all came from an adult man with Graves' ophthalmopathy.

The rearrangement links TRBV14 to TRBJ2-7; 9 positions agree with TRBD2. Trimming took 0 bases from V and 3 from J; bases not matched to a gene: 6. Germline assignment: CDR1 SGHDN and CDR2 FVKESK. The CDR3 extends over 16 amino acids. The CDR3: CASSQEILAGDYEQYF. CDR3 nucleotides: TGTGCCAGCAGCCAAGAGATATTAGCGGGAGACTACGAGCAGTACTTC.

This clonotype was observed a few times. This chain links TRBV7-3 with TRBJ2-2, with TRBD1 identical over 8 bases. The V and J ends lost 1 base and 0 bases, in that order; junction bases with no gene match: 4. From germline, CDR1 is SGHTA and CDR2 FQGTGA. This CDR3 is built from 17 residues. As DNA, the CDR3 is TGTGCCAGCAGCTTAAAAGGACAGGGAGCGAACACCGGGGAGCTGTTTTTT. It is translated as CASSLKGQGANTGELFF.

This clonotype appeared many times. The CDR3 region has the DNA TGTGCCAGCAGCACAATGGGGCAGCCCCAGCATTTT. This translates into CASSTMGQPQHF. The chain links TRBV7-9 to TRBJ1-5; D unresolved. This CDR3 has 12 residues. Germline V gene lookup returns CDR1 SEHNR and CDR2 FQNEAQ (reference sequence). With 5 bases removed from V and 7 bases from J, the gap between germline ends came to 9 bases.

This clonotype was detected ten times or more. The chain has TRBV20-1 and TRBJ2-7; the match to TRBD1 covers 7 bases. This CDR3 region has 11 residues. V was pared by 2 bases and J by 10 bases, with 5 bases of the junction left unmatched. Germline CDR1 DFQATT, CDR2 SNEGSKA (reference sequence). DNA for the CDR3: TGCAGTGCTAGACCGGACAGGATACAGTACTTC. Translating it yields CSARPDRIQYF.

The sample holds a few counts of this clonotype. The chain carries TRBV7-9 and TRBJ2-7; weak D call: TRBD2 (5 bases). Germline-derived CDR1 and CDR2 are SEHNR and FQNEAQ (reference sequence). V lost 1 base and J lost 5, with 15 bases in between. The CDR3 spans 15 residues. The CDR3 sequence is CASSLDTEGSDEQYF. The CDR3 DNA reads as TGTGCCAGCAGCTTAGATACAGAGGGATCGGACGAGCAGTACTTC.

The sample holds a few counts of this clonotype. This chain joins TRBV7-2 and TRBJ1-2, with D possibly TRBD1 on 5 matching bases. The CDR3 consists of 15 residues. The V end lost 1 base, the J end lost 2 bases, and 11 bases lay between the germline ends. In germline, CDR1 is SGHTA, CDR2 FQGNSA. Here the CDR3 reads CASSLGAYRNYGYTF. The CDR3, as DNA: TGTGCCAGCAGCTTAGGGGCGTACAGGAACTATGGCTACACCTTC.

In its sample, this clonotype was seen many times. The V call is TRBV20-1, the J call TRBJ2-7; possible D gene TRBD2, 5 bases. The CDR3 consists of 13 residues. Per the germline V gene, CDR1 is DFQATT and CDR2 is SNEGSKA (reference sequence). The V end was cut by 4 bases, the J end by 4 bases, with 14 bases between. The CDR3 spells CSAKGLLAYEQYF. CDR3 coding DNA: TGCAGTGCTAAAGGACTCCTGGCGTACGAGCAGTACTTC.

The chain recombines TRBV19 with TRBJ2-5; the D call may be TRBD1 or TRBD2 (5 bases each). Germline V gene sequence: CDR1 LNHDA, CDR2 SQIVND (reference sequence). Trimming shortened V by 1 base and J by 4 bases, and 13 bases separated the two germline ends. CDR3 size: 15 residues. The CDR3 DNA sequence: TGTGCCAGTAGTATAGCCTCCCAGGGACGAGAGACCCAGTACTTC. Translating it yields CASSIASQGRETQYF. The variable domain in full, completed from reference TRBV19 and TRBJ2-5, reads DGGITQSPKYLFRKEGQNVTLSCEQNLNHDAMYWYRQDPGQGLRLIYYSQIVNDFQKGDIAEGYSVSREKKESFPLTVTSAQKNPTAFYLCASSIASQGRETQYFGPGTRLLVL.

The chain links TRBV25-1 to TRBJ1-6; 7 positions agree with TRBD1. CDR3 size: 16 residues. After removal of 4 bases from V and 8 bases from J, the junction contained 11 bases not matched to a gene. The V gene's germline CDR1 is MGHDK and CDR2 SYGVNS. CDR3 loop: CASSARGGQRDSPLHF. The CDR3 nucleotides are TGTGCCAGCAGTGCTAGAGGGGGACAGCGGGATTCACCCCTCCACTTT.

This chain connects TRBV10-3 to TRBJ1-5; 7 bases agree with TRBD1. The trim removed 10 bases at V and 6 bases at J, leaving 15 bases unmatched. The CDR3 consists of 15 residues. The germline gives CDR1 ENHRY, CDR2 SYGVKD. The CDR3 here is CASMKKGAVGQPQHF. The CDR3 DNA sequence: TGTGCCAGCATGAAGAAGGGGGCGGTGGGTCAGCCCCAGCATTTT.

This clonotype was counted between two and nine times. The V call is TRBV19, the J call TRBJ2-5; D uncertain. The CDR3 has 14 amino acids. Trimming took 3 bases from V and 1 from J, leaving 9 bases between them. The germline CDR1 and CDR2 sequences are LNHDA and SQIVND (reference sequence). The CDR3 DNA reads TGTGCCAGTAGTATCGGTGGCAGCCAAGAGACCCAGTACTTC. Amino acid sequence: CASSIGGSQETQYF. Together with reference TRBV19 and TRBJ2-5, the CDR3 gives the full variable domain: DGGITQSPKYLFRKEGQNVTLSCEQNLNHDAMYWYRQDPGQGLRLIYYSQIVNDFQKGDIAEGYSVSREKKESFPLTVTSAQKNPTAFYLCASSIGGSQETQYFGPGTRLLVL.

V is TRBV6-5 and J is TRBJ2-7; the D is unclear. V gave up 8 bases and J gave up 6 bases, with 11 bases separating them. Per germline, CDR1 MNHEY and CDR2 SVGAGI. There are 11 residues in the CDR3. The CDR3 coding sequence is TGTGCCAGCGTTAGGGTCGGCGAGCAGTACTTC. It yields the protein CASVRVGEQYF.

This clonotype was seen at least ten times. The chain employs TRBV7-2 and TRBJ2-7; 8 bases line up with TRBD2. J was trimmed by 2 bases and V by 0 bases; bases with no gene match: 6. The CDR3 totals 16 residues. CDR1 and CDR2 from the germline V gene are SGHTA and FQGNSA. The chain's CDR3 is CASSLARTSSPYEQYF. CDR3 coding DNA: TGTGCCAGCAGCTTAGCGAGGACTAGCTCGCCCTACGAGCAGTACTTC.

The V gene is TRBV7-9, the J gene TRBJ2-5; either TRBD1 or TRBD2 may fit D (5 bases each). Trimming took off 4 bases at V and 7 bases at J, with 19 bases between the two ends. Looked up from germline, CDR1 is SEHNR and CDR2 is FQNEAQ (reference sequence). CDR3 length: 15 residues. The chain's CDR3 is CASSSPQGYGGTQYF. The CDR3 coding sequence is TGTGCCAGCAGCTCGCCTCAGGGTTATGGAGGGACCCAGTACTTC. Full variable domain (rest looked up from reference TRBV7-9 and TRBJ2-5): DTGVSQNPRHKITKRGQNVTFRCDPISEHNRLYWYRQTLGQGPEFLTYFQNEAQLEKSRLLSDRFSAERPKGSFSTLEIQRTEQGDSAMYLCASSSPQGYGGTQYFGPGTRLLVL.